These 5 T cell receptor beta chains came from one sample sequenced in a study of blood T cell repertoires in COVID-19. Measured with immunoSEQ multiplex PCR; TCRdb has only the in-frame clones, and not every one. Seen here are about 370,000 clones, 85% to 90% observed once, and the top ten hold 1.5% to 2%. Sequenced: PBMCs or T cells enriched from blood (not recorded which). These receptors all come from a woman under 40 who had recovered from COVID-19.

The CDR3 reads CAWSPELAGELFF. The CDR3 DNA reads TGTGCCTGGAGTCCGGAGCTCGCCGGGGAGCTGTTTTTT. This sequence joins TRBV30 and TRBJ2-2; D is ambiguous. This CDR3 has 13 amino acids. The germline gives CDR1 GTSNPN, CDR2 SVGIG (reference sequence). The ends were cut back, 2 bases at V and 6 bases at J, with 10 bases in the middle.

DNA for the CDR3: TGTGCCTGGAGTGTTTCGAGGGTTTACACTGAAGCTTTCTTT. The encoded protein is CAWSVSRVYTEAFF. J is TRBJ1-1 and V is TRBV30; unclear D gene. This CDR3 has 14 residues. Trimming shortened V by 0 bases and J by 3 bases, and 11 bases separated the two germline ends. Germline V gives CDR1 GTSNPN, CDR2 SVGIG (reference sequence).

The chain recombines TRBV12-3 or TRBV12-4 with TRBJ1-1; TRBD1 is a possible D gene (5 bases). The V gene lost 6 bases and the J gene lost 7 bases, with 15 bases spanning the gap. The CDR3 is made up of 13 amino acids. The CDR3 protein is CASSLGAGSEAFF. As DNA, the CDR3 is TGTGCCAGCAGCCTAGGGGCAGGTAGTGAAGCTTTCTTT.

CDR3 residues: CASSQDHSANIQYF. CDR3 in DNA: TGTGCCAGCAGCCAAGATCACAGTGCAAACATTCAGTACTTC. V usage is TRBV4-2 and J usage is TRBJ2-4; D gene uncertain. Trimming took 0 bases from V and 6 from J, leaving 9 bases between them. Germline V gives CDR1 LGHNA, CDR2 YNFKEQ. The CDR3 has 14 residues.

This clone appeared a single time. The rearrangement uses TRBV19 and TRBJ1-5; 7 nucleotides match TRBD1. J lost 0 bases, V lost 10 bases, and 6 bases had no gene match. The CDR3 length is 14 residues. The germline CDR1 and CDR2 sequences are LNHDA and SQIVND (reference sequence). The CDR3 is CATRTGNSNQPQHF. In DNA form, the CDR3 reads TGTGCCACCCGGACAGGCAATAGCAATCAGCCCCAGCATTTT.